This T cell receptor (beta chain) was sequenced in a study of blood T cells in healthy people across ages. Whole-study results and caveats: Aged donors had fewer naive CD4+ cells and lower diversity than long-lived donors. TCR beta diversity, measured per million T cells, fell in a roughly linear way with age.

It was with a sample-barcoded 5' primer and a J-beta primer mix that a second PCR of roughly 7 to 12 cycles was run. TCRdb re-analysed the 5' RACE reads in MiXCR, keeping a single row per CDR3 protein. The sample consists of about 580,000 distinct CDR3 sequences, around 48% of them appearing once. Peripheral blood was drawn, about 9.7 milliliters per donor. Germline V CDR1 and CDR2: SQVTM, ANQGSEA. The length of the CDR3 is 10 residues. Trimming stripped 7 bases from V and 8 bases from J, with 11 bases between. This clonotype was observed a few times. Its antigen is currently unknown. The chain has TRBV29-1 and TRBJ1-2; a possible D gene is TRBD1 (6 bases). The receptor comes from a man of 80 years or more in good health. What was sequenced was blood. For the CDR3, the DNA is TGCAGCGAAGACGACAGGGGCTACACCTTC. It is translated as CSEDDRGYTF.